The 8 T cell receptor beta chains reported below all come from one sample, sequenced in a study of cytomegalovirus exposure and HLA in healthy donors. In the PCR, 60 Vbeta and 13 Jbeta primers were used. This table comes from immunoSEQ multiplex PCR, and its TCRdb copy is limited to in-frame clones, with some not included. Of around 140,000 clones detected, around 80% appear once; the ten largest clones hold approximately 13%. Sequenced: PBMCs. These receptors came from a man between 35 and 55 years old in good health and CMV-seropositive.

Here the CDR3 reads CASSYSGGGNTEAFF. The CDR3 nucleotides read TGTGCCAGCAGTTACTCGGGGGGAGGGAACACTGAAGCTTTCTTT. This chain links TRBV6-5 with TRBJ1-1; D is possibly TRBD1 (5 bases). This CDR3 has 15 amino acids. Germline-derived CDR1 and CDR2 are MNHEY and SVGAGI. The V gene lost 0 bases and the J gene lost 1 base, with 9 bases spanning the gap.

This chain uses TRBV2 with TRBJ2-1, with 16 bases aligning to TRBD2. Germline V gives CDR1 SNHLY, CDR2 FYNNEI. J lost 8 bases, V lost 7 bases, and 5 bases had no gene match. The CDR3 runs to 15 residues. The CDR3 sequence: CASTGTSGRAYEQFF. The CDR3 coding sequence is TGTGCCAGCACGGGGACTAGCGGGAGGGCTTATGAGCAGTTCTTC.

This chain joins TRBV7-7 and TRBJ2-2; no definite D call. The CDR3 loop spans 14 amino acids. Trimming took 4 bases from V and 4 from J, leaving 10 bases between them. CDR1 is SSHAT, CDR2 FNYEAQ, per germline (reference sequence). The CDR3 reads CASSSSPGTGELFF. The CDR3 DNA reads as TGTGCCAGCAGCTCGTCCCCGGGCACCGGGGAGCTGTTTTTT.

This clone was seen once. The chain employs TRBV21-1 and TRBJ1-2. TRBV21-1 is a recognized pseudogene. The CDR3 loop spans 13 amino acids. CDR3 in amino acids: CASRREWPWGYTF. The CDR3 DNA reads as TGTGCCAGCAGGAGGGAGTGGCCTTGGGGCTACACCTTC.

This clone was counted a single time. The chain links TRBV29-1 to TRBJ1-2; perhaps TRBD1 as D (5 bases). Trimming pared 5 bases from V and 6 bases from J, leaving 10 bases between. This CDR3 has 11 residues. The germline CDR1 and CDR2 sequences are SQVTM and ANQGSEA. The CDR3 DNA reads as TGCAGCGTTAGGAGGGGTCATGGCTACACCTTC. This translates into CSVRRGHGYTF.

The CDR3 region is CASSEARTAEAFF. The CDR3 nucleotides read TGTGCCAGCAGTGAAGCGCGCACAGCTGAAGCTTTCTTT. The chain carries TRBV6-1 and TRBJ1-1; D gene unclear. The CDR3 spans 13 residues. Germline CDR1 reads MNHNS; CDR2 reads SASEGT. The V gene lost 0 bases and the J gene lost 6 bases, with 8 bases spanning the gap.

This clone was seen more than once but under ten times. The chain has TRBV13 and TRBJ2-5; the D is unclear. Near its end, the DNA agrees better with TRBJ2-7, so the J call may be wrong. The CDR3 loop spans 11 amino acids. Germline loops: CDR1 PRHDT, CDR2 FYEKMQ (reference sequence). The CDR3 protein is CASSLHYEQYF. Written as DNA, the CDR3 is TGTGCCAGCAGCCTCCACTACGAGCAGTACTTC.

The rearrangement links TRBV19 to TRBJ2-5; 7 nucleotides match TRBD1. The J segment lost 5 bases and the V segment lost 4 bases, leaving 13 bases of the junction unmatched. The V gene's germline CDR1 is LNHDA and CDR2 SQIVND (reference sequence). This CDR3 spans 16 amino acids. The CDR3 spells CASSTTGIGGEETQYF. The DNA of the CDR3 is TGTGCCAGTAGTACGACAGGGATAGGGGGAGAGGAGACCCAGTACTTC. The full variable domain, in which reference TRBV19 and TRBJ2-5 provide the parts outside the CDR3, is DGGITQSPKYLFRKEGQNVTLSCEQNLNHDAMYWYRQDPGQGLRLIYYSQIVNDFQKGDIAEGYSVSREKKESFPLTVTSAQKNPTAFYLCASSTTGIGGEETQYFGPGTRLLVL.